This TCR beta chain was found in a study of memory CD4+ T cells and cytomegalovirus serostatus. Overall study: Donors were healthy Belgian adults, fewer than ten CMV seropositive and 20 to 25 seronegative. Study-level findings and limits: About 40% of the roughly 160 known CMV-associated TCRbeta sequences appeared in CD4+ memory.

Produced via immunoSEQ multiplex PCR; TCRdb's table is partial and in-frame only. The sample contains 30,000 to 45,000 clones, roughly 85% of which appear only once. Turning to this clone: Antigen specificity is unknown.

The sort gate was single viable CD3+CD4+CD8-CD45RO+ cells for memory CD4+ T cells. Donors' CMV status reflects serum IgG against pp150, pp28, p38, p52. Sequencing was performed on memory CD4+ T cells from blood. This TCR was sampled from an adult in good health and CMV-seropositive.

CDR3 residues: CASSEGPQSGTDTQYF. In DNA form, the CDR3 reads TGCGCCAGCAGTGAGGGGCCGCAATCCGGCACAGATACGCAGTATTTT. The chain joins TRBV10-1 to TRBJ2-3; no definite D call. CDR1 and CDR2 from the germline V gene are WNHNN and SYGVQD (reference sequence). The CDR3 covers 16 residues. Trimming pared 2 bases from V and 1 base from J, leaving 13 bases between.